The clone carrying this T cell receptor (beta chain) has at least ten counts. Its specificity is unknown. These data are taken from a study of blood T cells in healthy people across ages. General study results and limits: For the donors, CMV status was unknown and possibly confounded expanded clonotype changes.

Next came a second PCR, run for roughly 6 to 11 cycles, which used a sample-barcoded 5' primer along with a J-beta primer mix. Every individual sample yielded 3 million or more paired-end reads (each containing CDR3). One entry per CDR3 protein, called by TCRdb with MiXCR from the 5' RACE reads. The profile shows approximately 800,000 distinct CDR3 sequences, 46% of them singletons. The sequence was collected from a man older than 75 in good health. Sequencing was done on a sample of blood.

CDR3 in DNA: TGTGCCAGCAGTTCGCTTAACTACGAGCAGTACTTC. This gives the protein CASSSLNYEQYF. The chain is built from TRBV18 and TRBJ2-7; no clear D. V was trimmed by 8 bases and J by 3 bases, leaving 11 bases between them. Germline-derived CDR1 and CDR2 are KGHSH and LQKENI. The CDR3 extends over 12 amino acids.